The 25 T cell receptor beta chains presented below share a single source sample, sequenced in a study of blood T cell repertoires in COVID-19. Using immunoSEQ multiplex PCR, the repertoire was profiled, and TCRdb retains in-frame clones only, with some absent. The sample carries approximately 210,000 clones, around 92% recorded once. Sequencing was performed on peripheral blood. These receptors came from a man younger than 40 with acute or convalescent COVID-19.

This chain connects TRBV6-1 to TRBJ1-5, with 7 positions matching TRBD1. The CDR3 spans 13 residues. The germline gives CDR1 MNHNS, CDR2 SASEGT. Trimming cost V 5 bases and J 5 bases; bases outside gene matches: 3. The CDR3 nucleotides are TGTGCCAGCAGTCCGACAGGGCATCAGCCCCAGCATTTT. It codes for CASSPTGHQPQHF.

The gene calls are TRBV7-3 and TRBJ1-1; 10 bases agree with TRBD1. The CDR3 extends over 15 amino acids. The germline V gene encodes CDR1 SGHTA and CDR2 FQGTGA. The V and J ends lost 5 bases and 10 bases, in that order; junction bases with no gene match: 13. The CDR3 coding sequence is TGTGCCAGCAGCGATACGCCGGGACAGGGGAAGGGAGCTTTCTTT. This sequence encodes CASSDTPGQGKGAFF.

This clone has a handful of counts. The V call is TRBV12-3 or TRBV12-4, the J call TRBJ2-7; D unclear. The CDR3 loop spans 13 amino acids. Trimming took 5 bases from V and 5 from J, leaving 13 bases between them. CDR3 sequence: CASSADGYNEQYF. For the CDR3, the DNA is TGTGCCAGCAGTGCTGACGGGTATAACGAGCAGTACTTC.

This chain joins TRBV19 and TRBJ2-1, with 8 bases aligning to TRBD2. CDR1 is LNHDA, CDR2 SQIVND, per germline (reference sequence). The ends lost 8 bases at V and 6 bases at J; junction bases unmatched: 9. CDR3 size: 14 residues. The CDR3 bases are TGTGCCAGTGGTAAGGCGGGAGGACGCAATGAGCAGTTCTTC. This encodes CASGKAGGRNEQFF.

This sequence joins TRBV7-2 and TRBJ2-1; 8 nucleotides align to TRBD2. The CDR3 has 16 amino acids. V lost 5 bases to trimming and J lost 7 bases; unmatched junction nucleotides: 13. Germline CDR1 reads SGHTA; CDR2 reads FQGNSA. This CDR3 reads CASSPRVGRAINEQFF. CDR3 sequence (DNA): TGTGCCAGCAGCCCCAGGGTCGGGAGGGCCATAAATGAGCAGTTCTTC.

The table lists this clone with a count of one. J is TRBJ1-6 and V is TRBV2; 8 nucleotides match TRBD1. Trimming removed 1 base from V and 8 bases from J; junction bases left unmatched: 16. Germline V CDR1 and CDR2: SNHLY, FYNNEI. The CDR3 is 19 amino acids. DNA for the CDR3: TGTGCCAGCAGTGAAGTTTTCGGGGGGTATAGGACAGGGCATTCACCCCTCCACTTT. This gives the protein CASSEVFGGYRTGHSPLHF.

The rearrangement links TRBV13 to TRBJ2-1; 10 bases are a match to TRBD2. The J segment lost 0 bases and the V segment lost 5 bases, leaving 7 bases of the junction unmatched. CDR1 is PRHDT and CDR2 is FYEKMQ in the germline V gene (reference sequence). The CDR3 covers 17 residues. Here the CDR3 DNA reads TGTGCCAGCAGCCCCGATGGACTAGCGGCCTCCTACAATGAGCAGTTCTTC. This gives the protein CASSPDGLAASYNEQFF.

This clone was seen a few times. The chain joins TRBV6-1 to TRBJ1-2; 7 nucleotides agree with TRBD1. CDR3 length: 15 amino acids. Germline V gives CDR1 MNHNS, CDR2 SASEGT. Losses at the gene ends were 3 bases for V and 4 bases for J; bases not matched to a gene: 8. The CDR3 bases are TGTGCCAGCAGTGAGGGATGGACAGGTGCCTATGGCTACACCTTC. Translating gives CASSEGWTGAYGYTF.

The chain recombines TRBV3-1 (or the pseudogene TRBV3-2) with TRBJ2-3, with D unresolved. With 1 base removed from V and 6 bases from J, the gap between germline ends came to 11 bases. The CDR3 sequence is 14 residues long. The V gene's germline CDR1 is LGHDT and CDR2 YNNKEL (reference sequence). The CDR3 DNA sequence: TGTGCCAGCAGCCAAGTCGGAGAGGTTGATACGCAGTATTTT. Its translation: CASSQVGEVDTQYF.

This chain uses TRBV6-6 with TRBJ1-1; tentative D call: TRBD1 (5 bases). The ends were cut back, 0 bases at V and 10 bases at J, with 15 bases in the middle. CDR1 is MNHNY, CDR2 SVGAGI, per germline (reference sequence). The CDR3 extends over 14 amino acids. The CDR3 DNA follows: TGTGCCAGCAGTTACTCGTCCTTGGAAAGGGGAGCTTTCTTT. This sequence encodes CASSYSSLERGAFF.

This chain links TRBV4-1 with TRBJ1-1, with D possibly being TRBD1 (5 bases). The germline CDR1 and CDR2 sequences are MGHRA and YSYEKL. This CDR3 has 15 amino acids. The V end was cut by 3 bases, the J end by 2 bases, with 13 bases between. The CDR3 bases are TGCGCCAGCAGCCATGGGGCAGTCGTCAACACTGAAGCTTTCTTT. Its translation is CASSHGAVVNTEAFF.

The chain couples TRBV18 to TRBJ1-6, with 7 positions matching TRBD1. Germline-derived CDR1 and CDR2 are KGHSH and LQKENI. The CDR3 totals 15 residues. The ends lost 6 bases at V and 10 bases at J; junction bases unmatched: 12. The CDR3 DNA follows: TGTGCCAGCTCCCTCAGGGGGGAAGGGGACTCACCCCTCCACTTT. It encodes CASSLRGEGDSPLHF.

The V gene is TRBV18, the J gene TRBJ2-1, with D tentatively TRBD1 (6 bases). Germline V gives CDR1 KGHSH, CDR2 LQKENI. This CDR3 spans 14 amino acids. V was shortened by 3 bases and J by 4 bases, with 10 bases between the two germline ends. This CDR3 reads CASSPGTPYNEQFF. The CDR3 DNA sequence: TGTGCCAGCTCACCCGGGACACCTTACAATGAGCAGTTCTTC.

The CDR3 bases are TGTGCCAGCAGCTCCACCTCGAACAATTACAATGAGCAGTTCTTC. The encoded protein is CASSSTSNNYNEQFF. The V gene is TRBV6-4, the J gene TRBJ2-1; D call uncertain. Trimming pared 6 bases from V and 4 bases from J, leaving 16 bases between. The CDR3 is 15 residues long. Germline V gene data show CDR1 as MRHNA and CDR2 as SNTAGT.

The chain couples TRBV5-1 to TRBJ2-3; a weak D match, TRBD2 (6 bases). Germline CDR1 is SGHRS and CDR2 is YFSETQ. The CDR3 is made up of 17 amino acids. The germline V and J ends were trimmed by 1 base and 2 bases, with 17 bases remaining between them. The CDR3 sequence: CASSLLALAQITDTQYF. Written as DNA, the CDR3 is TGCGCCAGCAGCTTGTTGGCGCTAGCGCAAATCACAGATACGCAGTATTTT.

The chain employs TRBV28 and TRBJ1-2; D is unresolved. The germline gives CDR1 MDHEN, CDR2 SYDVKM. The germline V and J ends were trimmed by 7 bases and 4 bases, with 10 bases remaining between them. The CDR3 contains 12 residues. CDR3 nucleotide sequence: TGTGCCAGCATCGGGAAAATCTATGGCTACACCTTC. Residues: CASIGKIYGYTF.

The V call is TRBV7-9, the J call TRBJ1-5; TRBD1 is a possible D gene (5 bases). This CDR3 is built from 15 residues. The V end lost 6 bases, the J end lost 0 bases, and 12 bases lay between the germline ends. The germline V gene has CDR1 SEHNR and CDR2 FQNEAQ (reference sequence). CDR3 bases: TGTGCCAGCAGTGAAGGGGCGTATAGCAATCAGCCCCAGCATTTT. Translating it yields CASSEGAYSNQPQHF.

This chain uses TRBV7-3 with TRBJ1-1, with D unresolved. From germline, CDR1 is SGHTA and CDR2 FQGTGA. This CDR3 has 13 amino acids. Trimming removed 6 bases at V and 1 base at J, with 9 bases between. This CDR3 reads CASSQTRNTEAFF. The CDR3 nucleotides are TGTGCCAGCAGTCAGACAAGGAACACTGAAGCTTTCTTT.

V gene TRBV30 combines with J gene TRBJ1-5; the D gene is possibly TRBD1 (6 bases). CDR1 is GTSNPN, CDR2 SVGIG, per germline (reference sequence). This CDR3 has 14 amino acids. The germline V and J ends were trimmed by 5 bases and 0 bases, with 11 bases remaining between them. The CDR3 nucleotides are TGTGCCTGGGAGGACAGTTATAGCAATCAGCCCCAGCATTTT. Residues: CAWEDSYSNQPQHF.

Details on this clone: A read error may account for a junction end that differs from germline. This CDR3 reads CASSLSGTVYQKTQYF. The CDR3 coding sequence is TGTGCCAGCAGCTTGTCCGGGACAGTGTACCAAAAGACCCAGTACTTC. The V call is TRBV5-5, the J call TRBJ2-5; 7 bases are shared with TRBD1. The CDR3 is 16 amino acids. Germline V gene lookup returns CDR1 SGHKS and CDR2 YYEKEE (reference sequence).

The CDR3 sequence: CASSPAGGHRVADTQYF. The CDR3 DNA sequence: TGTGCCAGCTCCCCTGCGGGAGGCCACCGGGTGGCAGATACGCAGTATTTT. V gene TRBV18 combines with J gene TRBJ2-3, with 8 bases fitting TRBD2. This CDR3 comprises 17 residues. V lost 6 bases and J lost 4; bases outside the gene matches: 15. Germline CDR1 is KGHSH and CDR2 is LQKENI.

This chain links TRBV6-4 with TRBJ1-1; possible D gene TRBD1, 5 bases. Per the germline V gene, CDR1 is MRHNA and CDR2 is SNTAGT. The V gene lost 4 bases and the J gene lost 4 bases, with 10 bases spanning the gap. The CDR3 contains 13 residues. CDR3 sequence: CASSAAGGTEAFF. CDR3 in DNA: TGTGCCAGCAGTGCCGCCGGGGGCACTGAAGCTTTCTTT.

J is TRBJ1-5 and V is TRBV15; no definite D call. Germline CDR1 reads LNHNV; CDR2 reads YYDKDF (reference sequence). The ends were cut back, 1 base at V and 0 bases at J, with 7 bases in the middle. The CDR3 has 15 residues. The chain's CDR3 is CATSRGSISNQPQHF. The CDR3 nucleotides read TGTGCCACCAGCAGAGGCAGTATTAGCAATCAGCCCCAGCATTTT. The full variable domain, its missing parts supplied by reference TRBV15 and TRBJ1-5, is DAMVIQNPRYQVTQFGKPVTLSCSQTLNHNVMYWYQQKSSQAPKLLFHYYDKDFNNEADTPDNFQSRRPNTSFCFLDIRSPGLGDTAMYLCATSRGSISNQPQHFGDGTRLSIL.

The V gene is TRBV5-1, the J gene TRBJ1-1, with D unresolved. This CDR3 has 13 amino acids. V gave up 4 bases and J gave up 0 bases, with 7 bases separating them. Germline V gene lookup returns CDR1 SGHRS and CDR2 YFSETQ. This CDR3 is CASSLWLNTEAFF. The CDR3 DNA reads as TGCGCCAGCAGCCTGTGGCTGAACACTGAAGCTTTCTTT.

CDR3 coding DNA: TGTGCCAGCAGGGATTTGACAGGGTCCCCCAATCAGCCCCAGCATTTT. Encoded protein: CASRDLTGSPNQPQHF. The chain is built from TRBV6-6 and TRBJ1-5, with 7 bases matching TRBD1. This CDR3 region has 16 residues. V was clipped by 6 bases and J by 3 bases; unmatched bases: 11. From germline, CDR1 is MNHNY and CDR2 SVGAGI (reference sequence).